This section outlines one TCR beta chain sequence together with its context. Clones were sequenced by immunoSEQ multiplex PCR, and TCRdb holds only the in-frame ones, with some missing. Counted here are around 650,000 clones, around 96% occurring once; the ten biggest clones make up about 0.12%. Germline V lookup: CDR1 LNHDA, CDR2 SQIVND (reference sequence). The CDR3 has 18 amino acids. In the naive CD8 group, cells lacked CD45RO and were positively selected for CCR7, so terminally differentiated effector memory CD45RA+ cells were left out. There were only Caucasian adults among the donors, and all lived in Nashville, Tennessee. The data were taken from a study of shared clonotypes between healthy human individuals.

The V call is TRBV19, the J call TRBJ1-3; a weak D match, TRBD1 (5 bases). The clonotype comes from a young woman in good health. Sequenced: naive CD8+ T cells sorted from blood. CDR3 nucleotide sequence: TGTGCGAGCAGACCGTGGGGATCGGCTGGACAAACTGGAAACACCATATATTTT. This translates into CASRPWGSAGQTGNTIYF.